One TCR beta chain is described in this entry. Using RNA transcripts as the source, TCR beta CDR3 regions were amplified. A set of HTBI primers served as the primers for a first-round RT-PCR of the TCR CDR3. TCRdb fed the multiplex PCR reads into MiXCR, producing one record per CDR3 protein. This sample has about 840,000 distinct CDR3 sequences, with over 35% found just once. The data were taken from a study of T cells in Graves' hyperthyroidism and ophthalmopathy. Thyroid ultrasound, orbital computed tomography, clinical symptoms, and serum thyroxine and TRAb underpinned diagnoses. V lost 3 bases and J lost 4; bases outside the gene matches: 16. CDR1 and CDR2 (germline): SGHTA, FQGNSA. This CDR3 spans 18 amino acids.

The sequencing input was blood. This chain uses TRBV7-2 with TRBJ1-1; 8 bases align to TRBD1. This clonotype originated in a man aged 18 to 30 with Graves' hyperthyroidism. In DNA form, the CDR3 reads TGTGCCAGCAGCTTTCCCCGGGGGACAGGTTCCCATCGCACTGAAGCTTTCTTT. It is translated as CASSFPRGTGSHRTEAFF.